This T cell receptor (beta chain) was documented in a study of T cell responses to AZD1222 COVID-19 vaccine. The study's findings and limits: White British people made up most donors, females outnumbered males, and clonal diversity was possibly underestimated.

Generated by immunoSEQ multiplex PCR, the TCRdb table keeps only in-frame clones and is missing some. Of more than 75,000 clones listed, roughly 90% are singletons. CDR1 and CDR2 from the germline V gene are KGHSH and LQKENI. The length of the CDR3 is 14 residues. After removal of 5 bases from V and 0 bases from J, the junction contained 2 bases not matched to a gene. Note on this clone: Its target is unknown.

This receptor was identified in an adult in good health. Source: peripheral blood, taken on day 0 of AZD1222 vaccination. The chain carries TRBV18 and TRBJ2-7; 9 bases are shared with TRBD1. The CDR3 nucleotides read TGTGCCAGCTCATCGGGACAGGGCTCCTACGAGCAGTACTTC. Protein product: CASSSGQGSYEQYF.